This T cell receptor beta chain was obtained from a study of cytotoxic CD8 clonotypes in ibrutinib-treated CLL (dated by TCRdb to the early 2020s). For context, the study as a whole: The cohort had 11 to 12 relapsed/refractory and roughly 14 treatment-naive patients; around 17 were IGHV unmutated. Responses were partial in roughly 25 patients and complete in 2; after median around 72 months follow-up, about 14 stayed in remission and approximately 12 progressed. Response samples were taken after a median of approximately eleven months on treatment, ranging from about 6 to 40 months. On average, each sample had 255,043 productive templates and approximately 100,000 productive rearrangements. Of the roughly 86 people in the trial, around 24 had longitudinal samples available. Cryopreserved peripheral blood mononuclear cells were collected at three points: before therapy, at response, and at either sustained remission or disease progression. All remission and progressive disease samples were collected while patients were still receiving ibrutinib.

On a MiSeq, deep resolution sequencing aimed for a depth between 1 in 1 million and 1 in 200,000 T cells, with each clonotype covered approximately 9.8x on average. TCR beta libraries were generated with the immunoSEQ hsTCRB Kit. The paper's data handling went like this. The data were analyzed with ImmunoSEQ Analyzer and ImmunoSEQ Data Assistant, and V, D and J gene assignments followed IMGT definitions. Clonality was computed as one minus normalized Shannon entropy of productive rearrangement frequencies, ranging from 0 to 1. Public clonotype analysis was restricted to overrepresented clonotypes comprising at least 0.05% of each patient's repertoire. Approximately 12 repertoires from age-matched healthy donors, obtained from immuneACCESS, served as clonality controls. The immuneACCESS repertoire file appears here via TCRdb, limited to in-frame rearrangements. These files lack a portion of the clones; in checked studies, under half of the deficit traces to unresolved V genes, and the cause of the others is not known. D and trimming were read from the DNA, whereas the V and J calls and clone size are those reported in that table. Across this sample there are 150,000 or so clones, with approximately 75% seen only once. The top ten clonotypes cover around 30% of the sample.

The junction shows trimming of 0 bases on V and 4 bases on J, plus 13 bases between the germline ends. Via the germline V gene, CDR1 is SGDLS and CDR2 YYNGEE. The CDR3 measures 16 amino acids from cysteine to phenylalanine. Just the 48-base CDR3 DNA is kept, in frame starting at base 1. In light of the paper, this sample's time point label describes: about a year on ibrutinib. For TCR beta library preparation, about 2 micrograms of genomic DNA were isolated from cryopreserved PBMCs. High-throughput TCR beta sequencing was performed on longitudinal blood samples from CLL patients receiving ibrutinib monotherapy. Patients were enrolled in a phase 2 open-label single-center ibrutinib monotherapy trial. This clone was recorded a few times. The antigen it binds to is not known. Base qualities are not at hand, and no much larger clone is one base apart. What the study reported, not specific to this receptor: Sustained-remission and progressing patients did not have matched sampling times, and lymph node repertoires were not examined. At baseline, clonality was higher than in age-matched healthy donors and showed a strong correlation with circulating CD8+ T-cell counts. At ibrutinib response clonality went up, during sustained remission it held steady, and at progression it dropped back toward baseline. Public clonotypes were found to be uncommon and were observed to contract or remain stable during treatment; the increase in clonality was shown to reflect expansion of private clonotypes at ibrutinib response.

The TCR sequence derives from a human donor with chronic lymphocytic leukemia. The input for sequencing was PBMCs, taken after 12 months of ibrutinib treatment. The receptor chain draws on TRBV9 and TRBJ2-2; the D gene is possibly TRBD2, with 6 bases matching. The sequenced DNA is TGTGCCAGCAGCGTAGGCCCGGGAGAAGGCACCGGGGAGCTGTTTTTT. Its translation is CASSVGPGEGTGELFF.